The rows below give T cell receptor beta chains drawn from one sample of a study of T-cell reconstitution after alpha-beta-depleted transplantation in children. One entry per CDR3 protein results from TCRdb running MiXCR on the PCR reads. The data contain approximately 500,000 distinct CDR3 sequences, 8% to 11% of them seen just once; the ten biggest clones take up just over 2%. Sample: PBMCs, taken before TCRalphabeta/CD19-depleted stem cell transplant. Source of these receptors: a child younger than 10 with inherited bone marrow failure, due to receive a stem cell transplant. CDR3s include the opening cysteine and the closing phenylalanine or tryptophan. Each record gives: J gene, clone size, D gene, V gene, CDR3 protein, CDR3 DNA. A D gene is named only where the DNA matches it firmly. Clone size is given for some rows only: seen once, a few or many times, or a class if the clone is expanded.

TRBJ2-7 | few | TRBD1 | TRBV10-3 | CAISEGQGRGEQYF | TGTGCCATCAGTGAAGGACAGGGAAGAGGTGAGCAGTACTTC
TRBJ2-7 | - | TRBD1 | TRBV27 | CARRGRVKGLSDEQYF | TGTGCCAGAAGGGGGCGGGTCAAGGGGCTCTCTGACGAGCAGTACTTC
TRBJ2-1 | many | - | TRBV7-7 | CASSPLQDYNEQFF | TGTGCCAGCAGCCCCCTACAGGACTACAATGAGCAGTTCTTC
TRBJ2-2 | many | TRBD2 | TRBV5-5 | CASRYLVGRLNTGELFF | TGTGCCAGCAGGTACTTGGTCGGGAGGCTGAACACCGGGGAGCTGTTTTTT
TRBJ2-6 | many | TRBD1 | TRBV7-8 | CASSLWQGASGANVLTF | TGTGCCAGCAGCTTATGGCAGGGGGCCTCTGGGGCCAACGTCCTGACTTTC
TRBJ2-7 | few | - | TRBV30 | CAWSVYRENYEQYF | TGTGCCTGGAGTGTATACAGGGAGAACTACGAGCAGTACTTC
TRBJ2-3 | many | TRBD2 | TRBV29-1 | CSVDPLTRTSGGSTDTQYF | TGCAGCGTTGACCCCTTGACTCGGACTAGCGGGGGGAGCACAGATACGCAGTATTTT
TRBJ2-7 | many | TRBD2 | TRBV6-5 | CASSYPLAGVGEQYF | TGTGCCAGCAGTTACCCCTTAGCGGGAGTGGGGGAGCAGTACTTC
TRBJ2-2 | many | TRBD2 | TRBV6-5 | CASSYGLAGVPGELFF | TGTGCCAGCAGTTACGGACTAGCGGGAGTTCCCGGGGAGCTGTTTTTT
TRBJ2-3 | many | - | TRBV20-1 | CSARGWSTDTQYF | TGCAGTGCTAGGGGCTGGAGCACAGATACGCAGTATTTT
TRBJ1-1 | many | - | TRBV29-1 | CSVEEKYTEAFF | TGCAGCGTTGAAGAAAAGTACACTGAAGCTTTCTTT
TRBJ1-1 | - | TRBD1 | TRBV18 | CASSPGQGARTEAFF | TGTGCCAGCTCACCTGGACAGGGGGCGCGCACTGAAGCTTTCTTT
TRBJ2-1 | many | TRBD1 | TRBV29-1 | CSAIGFYSGTGGGEQFF | TGCAGCGCCATCGGATTTTATTCCGGGACAGGGGGCGGTGAGCAGTTCTTC
TRBJ2-3 | many | TRBD2 | TRBV20-1 | CSAVPGLAGDVDTQYF | TGCAGTGCCGTACCAGGACTAGCGGGAGATGTCGATACGCAGTATTTT
TRBJ1-1 | many | - | TRBV29-1 | CSVEDRGEAEAFF | TGCAGCGTTGAAGACAGGGGAGAGGCTGAAGCTTTCTTT
TRBJ2-5 | - | - | TRBV14 | CASSRFLAPQETQYF | TGTGCCAGCAGCCGGTTCTTGGCTCCCCAAGAGACCCAGTACTTC
TRBJ1-5 | few | - | TRBV5-1 | CASTLWAVYSNQPQHF | TGCGCCAGCACCCTTTGGGCAGTCTATAGCAATCAGCCCCAGCATTTT
TRBJ2-5 | few | - | TRBV5-1 | CASSFTRRAQETQYF | TGCGCCAGCAGCTTCACCCGAAGGGCCCAAGAGACCCAGTACTTC
TRBJ2-3 | many | - | TRBV29-1 | CSVVRAGTDTQYF | TGCAGCGTTGTTCGGGCAGGCACAGATACGCAGTATTTT
TRBJ2-5 | - | - | TRBV5-1 | CASRLDNLYQETQYF | TGCGCCAGCCGGCTTGACAACTTGTACCAAGAGACCCAGTACTTC
TRBJ2-5 | many | TRBD2 | TRBV5-1 | CASSSGLAGTETQYF | TGCGCCAGCAGCTCGGGACTAGCGGGTACAGAGACCCAGTACTTC